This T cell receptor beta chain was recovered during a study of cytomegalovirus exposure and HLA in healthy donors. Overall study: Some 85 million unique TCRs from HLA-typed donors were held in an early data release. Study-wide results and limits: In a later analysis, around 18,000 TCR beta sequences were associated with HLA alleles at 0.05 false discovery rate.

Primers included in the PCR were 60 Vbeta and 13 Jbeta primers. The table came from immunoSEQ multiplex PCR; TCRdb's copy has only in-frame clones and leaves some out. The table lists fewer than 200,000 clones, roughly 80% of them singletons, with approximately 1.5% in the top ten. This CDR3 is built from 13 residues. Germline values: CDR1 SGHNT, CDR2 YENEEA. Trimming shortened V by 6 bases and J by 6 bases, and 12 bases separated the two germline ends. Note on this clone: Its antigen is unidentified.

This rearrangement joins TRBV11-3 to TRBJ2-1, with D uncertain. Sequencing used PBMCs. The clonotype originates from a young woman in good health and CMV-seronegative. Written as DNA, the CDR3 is TGTGCCAGCAGTCTCCCTAGTGTCAATGAGCAGTTCTTC. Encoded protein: CASSLPSVNEQFF.